The clone carrying this TCR beta chain was counted only a few times. The target antigen is unknown. These data belong to a study of human T cells and chemical hapten exposure. Study outcomes and limitations: Counts of expanded TCRs (at PT1) showed a positive correlation with patch test score.

TCRdb re-called the RACE reads through MiXCR, storing one row per CDR3 protein. The sample carries 240,000 or so distinct CDR3 sequences, 7% to 10% recorded once. The time point denotes: pre-sensitization, week 0. The treatment was: therapeutic diphenylcyclopropenone sensitization with weekly scalp DPC. Participating donors were patients with alopecia, aged 18 to 70 years, considered appropriate candidates for DPC. It was from unfractionated whole blood that total RNA was extracted. Germline V CDR1 and CDR2: MNHNS, SASEGT. The CDR3 runs 14 residues. The V and J ends lost 6 bases and 4 bases, in that order; junction bases with no gene match: 4.

Sequences were derived from whole blood, sampled in connection with sensitization to the hapten diphenylcyclopropenone (DPC). This sequence originates from a woman aged 40 to 49 with alopecia areata. Some clones in this sample may be carry-over from other donors' samples. This chain connects TRBV6-1 to TRBJ2-2; 8 positions match TRBD1. CDR3 sequence reads: CASRGQDGTGELFF. CDR3 sequence (DNA): TGTGCCAGCAGGGGACAGGACGGCACCGGGGAGCTGTTTTTT.